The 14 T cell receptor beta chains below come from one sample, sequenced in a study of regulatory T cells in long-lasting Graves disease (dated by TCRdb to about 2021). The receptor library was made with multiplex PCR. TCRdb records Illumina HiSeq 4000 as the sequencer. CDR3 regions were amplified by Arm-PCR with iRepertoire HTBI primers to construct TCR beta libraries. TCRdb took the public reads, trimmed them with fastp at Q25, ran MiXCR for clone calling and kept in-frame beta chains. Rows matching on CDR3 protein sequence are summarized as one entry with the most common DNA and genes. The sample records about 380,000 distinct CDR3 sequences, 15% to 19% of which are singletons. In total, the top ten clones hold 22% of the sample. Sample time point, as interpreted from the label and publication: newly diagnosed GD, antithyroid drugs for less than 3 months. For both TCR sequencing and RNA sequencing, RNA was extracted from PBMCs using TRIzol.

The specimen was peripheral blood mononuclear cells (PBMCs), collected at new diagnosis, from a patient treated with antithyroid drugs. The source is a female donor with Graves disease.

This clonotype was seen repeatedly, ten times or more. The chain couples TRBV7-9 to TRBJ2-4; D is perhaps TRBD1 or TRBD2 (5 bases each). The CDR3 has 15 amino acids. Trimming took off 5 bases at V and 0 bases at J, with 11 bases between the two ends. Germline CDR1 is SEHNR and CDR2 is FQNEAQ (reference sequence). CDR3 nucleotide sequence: TGTGCCAGCAGCCTAACAGGACTAGCCAAAAACATTCAGTACTTC. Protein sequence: CASSLTGLAKNIQYF.

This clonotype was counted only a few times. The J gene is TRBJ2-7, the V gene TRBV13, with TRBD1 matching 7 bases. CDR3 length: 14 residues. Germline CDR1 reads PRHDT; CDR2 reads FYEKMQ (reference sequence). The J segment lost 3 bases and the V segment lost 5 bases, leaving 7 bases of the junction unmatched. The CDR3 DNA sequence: TGTGCCAGCAGCCTCGGGACAGATTACTACGAGCAGTACTTC. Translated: CASSLGTDYYEQYF.

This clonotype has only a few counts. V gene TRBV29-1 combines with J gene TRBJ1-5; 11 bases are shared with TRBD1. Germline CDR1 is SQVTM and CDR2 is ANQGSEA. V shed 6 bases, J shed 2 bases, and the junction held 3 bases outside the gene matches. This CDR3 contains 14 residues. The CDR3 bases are TGCAGCGTGGGGACAGGGGGTGGCAATCAGCCCCAGCATTTT. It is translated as CSVGTGGGNQPQHF.

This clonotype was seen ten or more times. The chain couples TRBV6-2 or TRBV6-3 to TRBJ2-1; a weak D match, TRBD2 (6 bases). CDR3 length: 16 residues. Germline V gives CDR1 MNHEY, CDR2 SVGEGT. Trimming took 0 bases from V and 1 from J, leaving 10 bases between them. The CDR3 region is CASSYSRGRSYNEQFF. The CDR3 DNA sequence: TGTGCCAGCAGTTACTCGAGAGGGAGGTCCTACAATGAGCAGTTCTTC.

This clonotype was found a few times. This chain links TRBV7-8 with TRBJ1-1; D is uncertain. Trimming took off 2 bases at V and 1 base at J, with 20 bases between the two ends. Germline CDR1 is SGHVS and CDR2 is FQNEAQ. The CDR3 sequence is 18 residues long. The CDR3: CASSLLVGALAGNTEAFF. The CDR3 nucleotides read TGTGCCAGCAGCTTATTGGTGGGAGCCCTCGCCGGGAACACTGAAGCTTTCTTT. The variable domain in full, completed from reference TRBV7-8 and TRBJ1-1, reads GAGVSQSPRYKVAKRGQDVALRCDPISGHVSLFWYQQALGQGPEFLTYFQNEAQLDKSGLPSDRFFAERPEGSVSTLKIQRTQQEDSAVYLCASSLLVGALAGNTEAFFGQGTRLTVV.

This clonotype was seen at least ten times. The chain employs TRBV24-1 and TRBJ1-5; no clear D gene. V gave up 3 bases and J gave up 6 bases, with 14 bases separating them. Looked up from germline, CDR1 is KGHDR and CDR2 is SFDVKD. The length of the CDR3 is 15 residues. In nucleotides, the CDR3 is TGTGCCACCAGTGATACACTGGAGGATAGTCAGCCCCAGCATTTT. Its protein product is CATSDTLEDSQPQHF.

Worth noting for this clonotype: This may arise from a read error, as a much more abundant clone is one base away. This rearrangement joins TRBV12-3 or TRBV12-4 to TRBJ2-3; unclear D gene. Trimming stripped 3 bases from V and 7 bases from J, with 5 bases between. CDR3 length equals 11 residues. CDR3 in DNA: TGTGCCAGCAGTTTGGAATATACGCAGTATTTT. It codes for CASSLEYTQYF.

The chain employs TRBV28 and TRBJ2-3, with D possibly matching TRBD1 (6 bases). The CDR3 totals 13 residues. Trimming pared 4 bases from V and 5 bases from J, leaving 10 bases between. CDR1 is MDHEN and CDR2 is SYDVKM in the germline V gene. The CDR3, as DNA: TGTGCCAGCAGTTCAGGGGTGGGAGATACGCAGTATTTT. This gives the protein CASSSGVGDTQYF.

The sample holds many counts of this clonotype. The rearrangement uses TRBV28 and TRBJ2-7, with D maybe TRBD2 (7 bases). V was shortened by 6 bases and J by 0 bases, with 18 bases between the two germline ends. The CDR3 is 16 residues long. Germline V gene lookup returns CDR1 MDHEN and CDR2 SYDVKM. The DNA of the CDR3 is TGTGCCAGCAGCGGGGGCGGGGGCGTTTTCTCCTACGAGCAGTACTTC. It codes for CASSGGGGVFSYEQYF.

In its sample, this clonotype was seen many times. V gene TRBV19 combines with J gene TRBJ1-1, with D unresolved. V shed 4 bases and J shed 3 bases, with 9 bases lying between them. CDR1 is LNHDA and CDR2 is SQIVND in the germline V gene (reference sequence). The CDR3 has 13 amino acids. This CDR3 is CASSSTRYTEAFF. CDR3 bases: TGTGCCAGTAGTAGCACTCGATACACTGAAGCTTTCTTT.

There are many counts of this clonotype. This chain's CDR3 is CASSIDREATNEKLFF. Here the CDR3 DNA reads TGCGCCAGCAGTATTGACAGGGAAGCAACTAATGAAAAACTGTTTTTT. V usage is TRBV10-1 and J usage is TRBJ1-4, with 7 bases aligning to TRBD1. Germline loops: CDR1 WNHNN, CDR2 SYGVQD (reference sequence). J gave up 0 bases and V 5 bases, and 6 bases lay outside the gene matches. This CDR3 spans 16 amino acids.

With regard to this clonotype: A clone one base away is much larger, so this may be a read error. CDR3 protein: CASRPDGGNEQFF. DNA for the CDR3: TGTGCCAGCAGGCCCGACGGCGGCAATGAGCAGTTCTTC. The V gene is TRBV6-1, the J gene TRBJ2-1; D unclear. Trimming removed 6 bases at V and 6 bases at J, with 12 bases between. From germline, CDR1 is MNHNS and CDR2 SASEGT. The CDR3 loop spans 13 amino acids.

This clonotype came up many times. The DNA for the CDR3 is TGTGCCAGCAGCCAGGTACACGGGGCTAGCGGAAGCAAATTCACAGATACGCAGTATTTT. It encodes CASSQVHGASGSKFTDTQYF. This chain joins TRBV4-2 and TRBJ2-3; 7 bases align to TRBD2. The CDR3 consists of 20 residues. The J segment lost 2 bases and the V segment lost 3 bases, leaving 20 bases of the junction unmatched. Per germline, CDR1 LGHNA and CDR2 YNFKEQ.

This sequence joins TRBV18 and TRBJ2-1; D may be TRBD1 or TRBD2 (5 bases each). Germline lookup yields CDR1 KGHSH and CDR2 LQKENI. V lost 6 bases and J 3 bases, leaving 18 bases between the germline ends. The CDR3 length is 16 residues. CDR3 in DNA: TGTGCCAGCTCCCCTGACAGCGGCCCTCGCTACAATGAGCAGTTCTTC. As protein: CASSPDSGPRYNEQFF.